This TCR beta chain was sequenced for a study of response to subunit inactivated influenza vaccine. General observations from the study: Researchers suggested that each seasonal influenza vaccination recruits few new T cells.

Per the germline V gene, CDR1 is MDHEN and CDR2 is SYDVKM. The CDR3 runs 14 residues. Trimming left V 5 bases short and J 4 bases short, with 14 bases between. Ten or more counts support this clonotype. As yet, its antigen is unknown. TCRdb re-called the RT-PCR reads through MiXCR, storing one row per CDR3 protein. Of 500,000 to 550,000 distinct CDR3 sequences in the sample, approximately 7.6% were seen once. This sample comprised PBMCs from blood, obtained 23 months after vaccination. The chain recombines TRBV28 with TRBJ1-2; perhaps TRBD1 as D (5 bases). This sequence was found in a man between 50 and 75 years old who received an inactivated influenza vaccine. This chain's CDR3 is CASSDPGRTYGYTF. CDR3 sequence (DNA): TGTGCCAGCAGTGATCCGGGACGGACCTATGGCTACACCTTC.